This paragraph covers one T cell receptor beta chain sequence. The sample comes from a study of technical replicates of blood from several donors. With 3 bases removed from V and 2 bases from J, the gap between germline ends came to 12 bases. There are 15 residues in the CDR3. Germline CDR1 reads WNHNN; CDR2 reads SYGVQD (reference sequence). Libraries were prepared by immunoSEQ multiplex PCR; TCRdb keeps only in-frame clonotypes and omits some of them. This sample has over 70,000 clones; roughly 94% occur once, and the top ten carry 0.34%. The specimen sequenced was T cells isolated from PBMCs. The gene calls are TRBV10-1 and TRBJ2-3; D possibly corresponds to TRBD2 (6 bases). This TCR was sampled from a human donor in good health. This CDR3 reads CASSDGGADTDTQYF. DNA for the CDR3: TGCGCCAGCAGTGACGGGGGAGCCGACACAGATACGCAGTATTTT.